Below, 20 T cell receptor beta chains from the same sample are listed, as sequenced in a study of Ad26.COV2.S vaccination and SARS-CoV-2 variants. Assay used: immunoSEQ multiplex PCR; TCRdb lists only in-frame clones, some missing. This table has about 350,000 clones, 80% to 90% appearing once. As to treatment: 15 to 20 received Ad26.COV2.S at low or high dose, single or two shots; about 5 received placebo; per-sample allocation not given. The study sampled participants on day 63 after the first vaccine or placebo injection. This specimen was peripheral blood, taken in a trial of Ad26.COV2.S vaccine versus placebo. These receptors originate from a person between 18 and 60 years old who received the Ad26.COV2.S COVID-19 vaccine or a placebo.

The genes are TRBV28 and TRBJ1-4; TRBD1 matches 11 bases. Losses at the gene ends were 6 bases for V and 0 bases for J; bases not matched to a gene: 24. Germline V gene sequence: CDR1 MDHEN, CDR2 SYDVKM. There are 23 residues in the CDR3. Written as DNA, the CDR3 is TGTGCCAGCAGCTTAGGATTTAAATGGGGACAGGGGGATTTTTTTGCAACTAATGAAAAACTGTTTTTT. This translates into CASSLGFKWGQGDFFATNEKLFF.

The chain combines TRBV6-6 with TRBJ2-7; D is unclear. In germline, CDR1 is MNHNY, CDR2 SVGAGI (reference sequence). The CDR3 covers 13 residues. Between the trimmed V and J ends, which lost 3 bases and 1 base, there was a span of 7 bases. The CDR3 DNA reads as TGTGCCAGCAGTTATAGGCCTTCCTACGAGCAGTACTTC. This gives the protein CASSYRPSYEQYF.

The CDR3 loop is CATSDSAVPVGTEAFF. In DNA, the CDR3 is TGTGCCACCAGTGATTCTGCGGTCCCAGTGGGGACTGAAGCTTTCTTT. The chain employs TRBV24-1 and TRBJ1-1; D not resolved. This CDR3 has 16 residues. Germline loops: CDR1 KGHDR, CDR2 SFDVKD. V dropped 2 bases and J dropped 5 bases, with 17 bases sitting between them.

The gene calls are TRBV19 and TRBJ1-2; D is possibly TRBD1 (5 bases). Germline CDR1 and CDR2: LNHDA and SQIVND (reference sequence). Trimming took 4 bases from V and 4 from J, leaving 16 bases between them. The CDR3 sequence is 15 residues long. The CDR3 DNA reads TGTGCCAGTAGTAATACCGAGACAGTACCCTATGGCTACACCTTC. Protein sequence: CASSNTETVPYGYTF.

The genes are TRBV27 and TRBJ1-1; tentatively, D is TRBD1 (6 bases). Looked up from germline, CDR1 is MNHEY and CDR2 is SMNVEV (reference sequence). There are 12 residues in the CDR3. Trimming removed 3 bases at V and 8 bases at J, with 10 bases between. The CDR3 sequence is CASSFIGGEAFF. As DNA, the CDR3 is TGTGCCAGCAGTTTCATTGGGGGCGAAGCTTTCTTT.

The chain has TRBV2 and TRBJ2-7; no firm D call. Germline assignment: CDR1 SNHLY and CDR2 FYNNEI. Trimming shortened V by 2 bases and J by 5 bases, and 7 bases separated the two germline ends. This CDR3 is 12 amino acids long. The CDR3 DNA reads TGTGCCAGCAGTGAAACGGCGAACGAGCAGTACTTC. Translation gives CASSETANEQYF. The whole variable domain, remainder taken from reference TRBV2 and TRBJ2-7, is EPEVTQTPSHQVTQMGQEVILRCVPISNHLYFYWYRQILGQKVEFLVSFYNNEISEKSEIFDDQFSVERPDGSNFTLKIRSTKLEDSAMYFCASSETANEQYFGPGTRLTVT.

The chain is built from TRBV24-1 and TRBJ1-1; possible D gene TRBD1, 5 bases. Germline CDR1 and CDR2: KGHDR and SFDVKD. V was clipped by 9 bases and J by 1 base, with 11 bases between them. The CDR3 consists of 13 residues. The CDR3: CATSSGTNTEAFF. Written as DNA, the CDR3 is TGTGCCACCTCGTCCGGGACGAACACTGAAGCTTTCTTT.

In this sample, this clone turned up once. The chain links TRBV13 to TRBJ1-2, with 7 positions matching TRBD1. Germline V gene data show CDR1 as PRHDT and CDR2 as FYEKMQ (reference sequence). The junction had 17 bases not matched to a gene; V was cut back by 0 bases and J by 4 bases. This CDR3 has 19 residues. CDR3 sequence (DNA): TGTGCCAGCAGCTTAGGCCGTAGGGTAGGGGACAGCGGGAGCTATGGCTACACCTTC. Amino acids: CASSLGRRVGDSGSYGYTF.

V is TRBV28 and J is TRBJ1-1; D remains ambiguous. This CDR3 spans 13 amino acids. The V and J ends lost 6 bases and 6 bases respectively, with 14 bases between them. Germline-derived CDR1 and CDR2 are MDHEN and SYDVKM. CDR3 region: CASSPIGWAEAFF. CDR3 DNA: TGTGCCAGCAGCCCCATTGGTTGGGCTGAAGCTTTCTTT.

The chain joins TRBV4-2 to TRBJ1-2; D unresolved. Trimming took off 1 base at V and 2 bases at J, with 8 bases between the two ends. The CDR3 sequence is 14 residues long. CDR1 is LGHNA, CDR2 YNFKEQ, per germline. CDR3 coding DNA: TGTGCCAGCAGCCAAGGGACCGAGAACTATGGCTACACCTTC. This sequence encodes CASSQGTENYGYTF.

The chain couples TRBV28 to TRBJ1-6; D remains unclear. V lost 7 bases and J lost 0, with 13 bases in between. Per the germline V gene, CDR1 is MDHEN and CDR2 is SYDVKM. The CDR3 runs to 16 residues. In DNA, the CDR3 is TGTGCCAGCACTTGGGGAGGGAGCTCCTATAATTCACCCCTCCACTTT. Translating gives CASTWGGSSYNSPLHF.

The chain uses TRBV4-1 and TRBJ2-1; 9 nucleotides align to TRBD2. Trimming at V came to 1 base and at J to 0 bases, leaving 7 bases not matched to a gene. This CDR3 has 18 amino acids. CDR1 MGHRA and CDR2 YSYEKL come from the germline V gene. The CDR3 reads CASSQARSGGSSYNEQFF. The CDR3 bases are TGCGCCAGCAGCCAAGCTCGTAGCGGGGGAAGCTCCTACAATGAGCAGTTCTTC.

This clone turned up a few times. The rearrangement links TRBV14 to TRBJ1-2; the D is unclear. The V gene's germline CDR1 is SGHDN and CDR2 FVKESK. The CDR3 is made up of 12 amino acids. Trimming shortened V by 8 bases and J by 1 base, and 8 bases separated the two germline ends. CDR3 loop: CASARFNYGYTF. The CDR3 coding sequence is TGTGCCAGCGCCAGGTTTAACTATGGCTACACCTTC.

This chain's CDR3 is CASSSTGGNYNEQFF. CDR3 coding DNA: TGTGCCAGCAGCTCGACGGGGGGTAACTACAATGAGCAGTTCTTC. The chain has TRBV7-6 and TRBJ2-1; 7 bases match TRBD2. The CDR3 is made up of 15 amino acids. The junction had 6 bases not matched to a gene; V was cut back by 4 bases and J by 3 bases. Looked up from germline, CDR1 is SGHVS and CDR2 is FNYEAQ.

This chain connects TRBV4-3 to TRBJ2-7, with 15 bases lining up with TRBD2. The germline CDR1 and CDR2 sequences are LGHNA and YSLEER. V lost 4 bases and J lost 5; bases outside the gene matches: 18. This CDR3 is 20 amino acids long. CDR3 in amino acids: CASSRKPPGLAGGFVNEQYF. The CDR3 region has the DNA TGCGCCAGCAGCCGGAAGCCCCCGGGACTAGCGGGAGGATTCGTGAACGAGCAGTACTTC.

The chain carries TRBV3-1 (or the pseudogene TRBV3-2) and TRBJ1-5; D gene unclear. From germline, CDR1 is LGHDT and CDR2 YNNKEL (reference sequence). There are 14 residues in the CDR3. V shed 1 base and J shed 4 bases, with 8 bases lying between them. This CDR3 is CASSQAGINQPQHF. The CDR3 region has the DNA TGTGCCAGCAGCCAAGCGGGCATAAATCAGCCCCAGCATTTT.

The chain couples TRBV4-3 to TRBJ1-1; D is unresolved. V was shortened by 6 bases and J by 1 base, with 6 bases between the two germline ends. The CDR3 totals 12 residues. Germline V lookup: CDR1 LGHNA, CDR2 YSLEER. The CDR3 reads CASRSKNTEAFF. CDR3 in DNA: TGCGCCAGCAGATCAAAGAACACTGAAGCTTTCTTT.

V gene TRBV24-1 combines with J gene TRBJ2-5; 11 nucleotides match TRBD2. Germline assignment: CDR1 KGHDR and CDR2 SFDVKD. V was clipped by 6 bases and J by 3 bases; unmatched bases: 5. This CDR3 region has 15 residues. The CDR3 here is CATSTSGGPKETQYF. CDR3 in DNA: TGTGCCACCAGTACTAGCGGGGGTCCCAAAGAGACCCAGTACTTC.

The rearrangement joins TRBV5-5 to TRBJ2-1; D unresolved. Germline V gene sequence: CDR1 SGHKS, CDR2 YYEKEE (reference sequence). V lost 0 bases and J lost 0, with 7 bases in between. CDR3 length equals 15 residues. Written as DNA, the CDR3 is TGTGCCAGCAGCTTGGTCCTAGGCTCCTACAATGAGCAGTTCTTC. Protein: CASSLVLGSYNEQFF.

The CDR3 DNA reads as TGTGCCAGCAGTATCAGGGAAGGGTCTGGAAACACCATATATTTT. As protein: CASSIREGSGNTIYF. The chain couples TRBV6-6 to TRBJ1-3, with D perhaps matching TRBD1 (5 bases). CDR1 MNHNY and CDR2 SVGAGI come from the germline V gene (reference sequence). The CDR3 sequence is 15 residues long. V lost 5 bases and J 1 base, leaving 12 bases between the germline ends.